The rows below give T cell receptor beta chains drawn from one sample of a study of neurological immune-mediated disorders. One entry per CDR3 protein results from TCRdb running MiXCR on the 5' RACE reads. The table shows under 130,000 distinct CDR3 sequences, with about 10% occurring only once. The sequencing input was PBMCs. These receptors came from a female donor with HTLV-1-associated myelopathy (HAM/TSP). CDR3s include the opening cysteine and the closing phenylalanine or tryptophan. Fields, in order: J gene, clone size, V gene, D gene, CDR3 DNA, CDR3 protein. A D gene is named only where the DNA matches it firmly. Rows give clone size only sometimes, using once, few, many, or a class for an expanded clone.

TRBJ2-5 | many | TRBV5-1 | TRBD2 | TGCGCCAGCAGCTTCGCGGGGGTCCAAGAGACCCAGTACTTC | CASSFAGVQETQYF
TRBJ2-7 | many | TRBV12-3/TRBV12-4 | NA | TGTGCCAGCAGTTTAAATCCTAGTTTCGAGCAGTACTTC | CASSLNPSFEQYF
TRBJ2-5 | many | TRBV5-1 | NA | TGCGCCAGCAGCCGGAAGTGGGCCTACAGCCCTCAGGGGACCCAGTACTTC | CASSRKWAYSPQGTQYF
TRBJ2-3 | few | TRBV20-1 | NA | TGCAGTGCTAGGAGGGTGGTGTCTAGCACAGATACGCAGTATTTT | CSARRVVSSTDTQYF
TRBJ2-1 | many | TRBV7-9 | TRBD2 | TGTGCCAGCAGCTTAAGGAGCGGGGGTGGTAATGAGCAGTTCTTC | CASSLRSGGGNEQFF
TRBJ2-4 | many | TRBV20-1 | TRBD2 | TGCAGTGCTAGAGGAGCGGGGGCGGGGCCTAGGGACATTCAGTACTTC | CSARGAGAGPRDIQYF
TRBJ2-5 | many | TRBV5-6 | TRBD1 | TGTGCCAGCAGCTTGGCCTCAGGGGGCGCCTCCGGAGAGACCCAGTACTTC | CASSLASGGASGETQYF
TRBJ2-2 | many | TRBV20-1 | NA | TGCAGTGCCATCTTAACGGGACGGGACGGGGAGCTGTTTTTT | CSAILTGRDGELFF
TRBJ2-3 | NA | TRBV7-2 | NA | TGTGCCAGCAGCCGAAACTACGCAGATACGCAGTATTTT | CASSRNYADTQYF
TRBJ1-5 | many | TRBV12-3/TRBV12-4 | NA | TGTGCCAGCAGTTTGGTCCCGTTTAGCAATCAGCCCCAGCATTTT | CASSLVPFSNQPQHF
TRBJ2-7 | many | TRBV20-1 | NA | TGCAGTGCTAGAGATCCGCGTCGTGGCTACGAGCAGTACTTC | CSARDPRRGYEQYF
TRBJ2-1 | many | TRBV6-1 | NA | TGTGCCAGCAGTAATTACAATGAGCAGTTCTTC | CASSNYNEQFF
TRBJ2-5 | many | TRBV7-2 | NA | TGTGCCAGCACCACATACCACATTGGGGGTTCAGGGACCCAGTACTTC | CASTTYHIGGSGTQYF
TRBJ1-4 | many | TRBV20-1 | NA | TGCAGTGCTCCTCCCCGGGGGTTGCGTGAAAAACTGTTTTTT | CSAPPRGLREKLFF
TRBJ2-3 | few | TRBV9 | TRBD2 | TGTGCCAGCAGCGTGACTAGCGCTTCTAGCACAGATACGCAGTATTTT | CASSVTSASSTDTQYF
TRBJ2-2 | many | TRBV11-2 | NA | TGTGCCAGCAGCTTGCCTCAAGCCCCCGGGGAGCTGTTTTTT | CASSLPQAPGELFF
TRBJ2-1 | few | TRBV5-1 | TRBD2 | TGCGCCAGCAGCTTGATTCAGCGGGCGGGGGGCAATGAGCAGTTCTTC | CASSLIQRAGGNEQFF
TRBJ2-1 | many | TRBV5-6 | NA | TGTGCCAGCAGCTCCTACGGGGGGCTAGTAGAGCAGTTCTTC | CASSSYGGLVEQFF
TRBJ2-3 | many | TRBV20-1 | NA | TGCAGTGCCCCCCCTCGGGTGGCGCACACAGATACGCAGTATTTT | CSAPPRVAHTDTQYF
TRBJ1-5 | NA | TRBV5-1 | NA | TGCGCCAGCAGCTTAATGGGCAATCAGCCCCAGCATTTT | CASSLMGNQPQHF
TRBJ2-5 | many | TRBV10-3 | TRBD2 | TGTGCCATCAGTCCGGGACTAGCACTCCAAGAGACCCAGTACTTC | CAISPGLALQETQYF
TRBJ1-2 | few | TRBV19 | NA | TGTGCCAGCAGGGCCCCTTGGGGGGGCCTTGGCTACACCTTC | CASRAPWGGLGYTF